The 32 T cell receptor beta chains given below trace back to one sample, sequenced in a study of T-cell memory formation after mild COVID-19. One entry per CDR3 protein results from TCRdb running MiXCR on the 5' RACE reads. Among 29,000 or so distinct CDR3 sequences listed, roughly 12% were seen once. The source material was PBMCs or a T cell subset sorted from them (not recorded which). These receptors were collected from an adult woman who had mild COVID-19 (a few samples of this study predate the infection). Cell type and time point are not known.

In its sample, this clonotype was seen many times. The chain combines TRBV3-1 with TRBJ1-1, with D unclear. Germline lookup yields CDR1 LGHDT and CDR2 YNNKEL (reference sequence). V was clipped by 5 bases and J by 4 bases, with 14 bases between them. The CDR3 totals 14 residues. CDR3 DNA: TGTGCCAGCAGCTTCGATACGGGGAGCACTGAAGCTTTCTTT. This translates into CASSFDTGSTEAFF.

This clonotype was seen ten or more times. The V call is TRBV5-1, the J call TRBJ2-3; a weak D match, TRBD1 (5 bases). Germline lookup yields CDR1 SGHRS and CDR2 YFSETQ. The CDR3 has 14 amino acids. The ends were cut back, 0 bases at V and 0 bases at J, with 5 bases in the middle. In nucleotides, the CDR3 is TGCGCCAGCAGCTTGGGACAGAGCACAGATACGCAGTATTTT. Translating it yields CASSLGQSTDTQYF. The whole variable domain, remainder taken from reference TRBV5-1 and TRBJ2-3, is KAGVTQTPRYLIKTRGQQVTLSCSPISGHRSVSWYQQTPGQGLQFLFEYFSETQRNKGNFPGRFSGRQFSNSRSEMNVSTLELGDSALYLCASSLGQSTDTQYFGPGTRLTVL.

Many counts were recorded for this clonotype. The J gene is TRBJ1-6, the V gene TRBV9, with 10 bases lining up with TRBD1. V shed 3 bases and J 2 bases; nucleotides not matched to a gene: 2. This CDR3 is 16 amino acids long. Germline CDR1 SGDLS, CDR2 YYNGEE. Written as DNA, the CDR3 is TGTGCCAGCAGCGCAGGACAGGGGGCCTATAATTCACCCCTCCACTTT. It encodes CASSAGQGAYNSPLHF.

In this sample, this clonotype is medium-sized. V is TRBV29-1 and J is TRBJ1-2, with D possibly being TRBD1 (6 bases). Germline CDR1 is SQVTM and CDR2 is ANQGSEA. Trimming took 7 bases from V and 3 from J, leaving 15 bases between them. The CDR3 length is 13 residues. CDR3 residues: CSAGTGIHYGYTF. CDR3 coding DNA: TGCAGCGCTGGAACAGGGATTCACTATGGCTACACCTTC.

This clonotype was observed at least ten times. This sequence joins TRBV10-3 and TRBJ2-7; 9 bases are a match to TRBD2. The CDR3 consists of 16 residues. V trimming: 4 bases; J trimming: 2 bases; junction bases outside the gene matches: 9. Germline V gene data show CDR1 as ENHRY and CDR2 as SYGVKD. The CDR3 sequence is CAISGTSEKYAYEQYF. The CDR3 DNA reads TGTGCCATCAGTGGGACTAGCGAAAAGTACGCCTACGAGCAGTACTTC.

Ten or more counts support this clonotype. The CDR3, as DNA: TGTGCCACCAAGGGGGGCACCGGGGAGCTGTTTTTT. It yields the protein CATKGGTGELFF. The chain carries TRBV24-1 and TRBJ2-2; either TRBD1 or TRBD2 may fit D (6 bases each). The germline gives CDR1 KGHDR, CDR2 SFDVKD. CDR3 length: 12 amino acids. Trimming left V 8 bases short and J 4 bases short, with 7 bases between.

This clonotype was recorded many times. V usage is TRBV3-1 and J usage is TRBJ1-2; possible D gene TRBD1, 6 bases. CDR3 length: 14 amino acids. V gave up 4 bases and J gave up 4 bases, with 13 bases separating them. The germline V gene encodes CDR1 LGHDT and CDR2 YNNKEL (reference sequence). The CDR3 DNA sequence: TGTGCCAGCAGCCGAGATACAGGGTTCTATGGCTACACCTTC. Its protein is CASSRDTGFYGYTF.

This clonotype was observed at least ten times. J is TRBJ2-7 and V is TRBV7-9, with D unresolved. This CDR3 region has 11 residues. The V and J ends lost 4 bases and 3 bases respectively, with 4 bases between them. Germline loops: CDR1 SEHNR, CDR2 FQNEAQ (reference sequence). CDR3 protein: CASSSLYEQYF. Written as DNA, the CDR3 is TGTGCCAGCAGCTCCCTCTACGAGCAGTACTTC.

This clonotype turned up a few times. The chain couples TRBV3-1 to TRBJ1-2, with 10 nucleotides matching TRBD1. Germline V CDR1 and CDR2: LGHDT, YNNKEL (reference sequence). V was pared by 1 base and J by 8 bases, with 7 bases of the junction left unmatched. There are 15 residues in the CDR3. CDR3 nucleotides: TGTGCCAGCAGCCAAGGACAGGGGGCGCAGGAAGGCTACACCTTC. This codes for CASSQGQGAQEGYTF. The entire variable domain, with the rest obtained from reference TRBV3-1 and TRBJ1-2, is as follows: DTAVSQTPKYLVTQMGNDKSIKCEQNLGHDTMYWYKQDSKKFLKIMFSYNNKELIINETVPNRFSPKSPDKAHLNLHINSLELGDSAVYFCASSQGQGAQEGYTFGSGTRLTVV.

This clonotype was picked up many times. The CDR3 ends on some other residue instead of the conserved phenylalanine or tryptophan, so this is likely a read error. The chain uses TRBV2 and TRBJ2-7; D is perhaps TRBD1 (6 bases). The V gene lost 7 bases and the J gene lost 3 bases, with 10 bases spanning the gap. CDR3 length equals 12 residues. From germline, CDR1 is SNHLY and CDR2 FYNNEI. The CDR3 loop is CASTRGYYEQYL. As DNA, the CDR3 is TGTGCCAGCACCAGGGGATACTACGAGCAGTACCTC.

This clonotype was seen at least ten times. This chain joins TRBV6-1 and TRBJ2-3; 10 nucleotides match TRBD1. Germline trimming cut 3 bases from V and 1 base from J; bases unmatched to any gene: 1. CDR3 length: 15 amino acids. CDR1 and CDR2 from the germline V gene are MNHNS and SASEGT. The DNA of the CDR3 is TGTGCCAGCAGTGATGGGACAGGGGGCACAGATACGCAGTATTTT. Translated, it gives CASSDGTGGTDTQYF.

There are many counts of this clonotype. V is TRBV30 and J is TRBJ1-1; the match to TRBD1 covers 9 bases. The CDR3 is 14 amino acids. V was clipped by 2 bases and J by 4 bases; unmatched bases: 5. Germline assignment: CDR1 GTSNPN and CDR2 SVGIG (reference sequence). In DNA, the CDR3 is TGTGCCTGGAGTAAGGACAGGGGTATCACTGAAGCTTTCTTT. This gives the protein CAWSKDRGITEAFF.

This clonotype was recorded many times. This chain connects TRBV12-3 or TRBV12-4 to TRBJ2-5; no clear D gene. Trimming removed 3 bases from V and 4 bases from J, with 15 bases in between. The CDR3 consists of 15 residues. This CDR3 is CASSFSRQLIETQYF. CDR3 nucleotides: TGTGCCAGCAGTTTTAGCAGGCAATTGATAGAGACCCAGTACTTC.

This clonotype was counted at least ten times. The chain links TRBV27 to TRBJ2-7; TRBD1 might be the D (5 bases). This CDR3 comprises 14 residues. Germline V gene data show CDR1 as MNHEY and CDR2 as SMNVEV (reference sequence). Deletions cut 2 bases from V and 2 bases from J, with 10 bases between. CDR3 sequence: CASSLIQGTYEQYF. CDR3 DNA sequence: TGTGCCAGCAGTTTAATCCAGGGTACCTACGAGCAGTACTTC.

There are many counts of this clonotype. V usage is TRBV20-1 and J usage is TRBJ1-3; no firm D call. The germline V gene encodes CDR1 DFQATT and CDR2 SNEGSKA (reference sequence). There are 15 residues in the CDR3. V lost 3 bases, J lost 0 bases, and 12 bases lay in between. CDR3 sequence reads: CSARVGDGSGNTIYF. The CDR3 DNA sequence: TGCAGTGCTAGGGTCGGGGATGGCTCTGGAAACACCATATATTTT.

Ten or more counts support this clonotype. The gene calls are TRBV7-6 and TRBJ2-2; 12 nucleotides agree with TRBD1. The V and J ends lost 4 bases and 3 bases, in that order; junction bases with no gene match: 15. Looked up from germline, CDR1 is SGHVS and CDR2 is FNYEAQ. The length of the CDR3 is 20 residues. The CDR3 loop is CASSSVPTGTGGRYTGELFF. CDR3 DNA sequence: TGTGCCAGCAGCTCCGTCCCAACCGGGACAGGGGGCCGATACACCGGGGAGCTGTTTTTT.

This chain links TRBV3-1 with TRBJ2-5, with 12 bases lining up with TRBD2. Losses at the gene ends were 5 bases for V and 1 base for J; bases not matched to a gene: 5. This CDR3 comprises 16 residues. Germline loops: CDR1 LGHDT, CDR2 YNNKEL (reference sequence). Here the CDR3 DNA reads TGTGCCAGCAGCTTACGACTAGCGGGGGCCCAAGAGACCCAGTACTTC. This encodes CASSLRLAGAQETQYF.

This clonotype was seen only a few times. The chain carries TRBV19 and TRBJ2-3, with D unresolved. The ends were cut back, 5 bases at V and 0 bases at J, with 6 bases in the middle. The germline CDR1 and CDR2 sequences are LNHDA and SQIVND (reference sequence). This CDR3 is built from 13 residues. The CDR3 DNA reads TGTGCCAGTAGTGTCGCTAGCACAGATACGCAGTATTTT. Protein sequence: CASSVASTDTQYF.

The chain links TRBV11-2 to TRBJ2-3; the D is unclear. Germline V CDR1 and CDR2: SGHAT, FQNNGV. V was cut by 1 base and J by 5 bases, with 7 bases left in between. The CDR3 spans 13 residues. The CDR3 loop reads CASSLVGVDTQYF. The CDR3 nucleotides read TGTGCCAGCAGCTTAGTAGGCGTAGATACGCAGTATTTT.

Ten or more counts support this clonotype. The chain combines TRBV5-1 with TRBJ1-6; D perhaps matches TRBD1 (6 bases). Germline values: CDR1 SGHRS, CDR2 YFSETQ. The CDR3 runs to 14 residues. Trimming removed 4 bases at V and 5 bases at J, with 10 bases between. The CDR3 DNA follows: TGCGCCAGCAGCACAGGACAGAATAATTCACCCCTCCACTTT. Its translation: CASSTGQNNSPLHF.

The sample holds many counts of this clonotype. This rearrangement joins TRBV28 to TRBJ2-7; 8 nucleotides agree with TRBD1. The CDR3 extends over 12 amino acids. The ends lost 10 bases at V and 4 bases at J; junction bases unmatched: 6. The germline CDR1 and CDR2 sequences are MDHEN and SYDVKM. In nucleotides, the CDR3 is TGTGCCATCATGGGACAGGCGTACGAGCAGTACTTC. It is translated as CAIMGQAYEQYF. The full variable domain, with the rest looked up from reference TRBV28 and TRBJ2-7, is DVKVTQSSRYLVKRTGEKVFLECVQDMDHENMFWYRQDPGLGLRLIYFSYDVKMKEKGDIPEGYSVSREKKERFSLILESASTNQTSMYLCAIMGQAYEQYFGPGTRLTVT.

By share, this clonotype counts as medium-sized (0.01 to 0.1%). The chain employs TRBV7-9 and TRBJ2-3; no definite D call. Germline CDR1 SEHNR, CDR2 FQNEAQ (reference sequence). Trimming took 7 bases from V and 2 from J, leaving 19 bases between them. The CDR3 has 16 amino acids. The CDR3 loop reads CASTLVQGSPTDTQYF. Here the CDR3 DNA reads TGTGCCAGCACCCTAGTCCAAGGGTCCCCCACAGATACGCAGTATTTT.

The chain uses TRBV24-1 and TRBJ2-2, with D perhaps TRBD1 (5 bases). Germline values: CDR1 KGHDR, CDR2 SFDVKD. Trimming took off 6 bases at V and 1 base at J, with 8 bases between the two ends. This CDR3 is built from 14 residues. CDR3 region: CATSSRENTGELFF. In nucleotides, the CDR3 is TGTGCCACCAGTTCCAGGGAGAACACCGGGGAGCTGTTTTTT.

This clonotype was seen many times. The CDR3 protein is CASSFLGAPNEKLFF. CDR3 bases: TGTGCCAGCAGCTTCTTGGGGGCTCCTAATGAAAAACTGTTTTTT. The chain recombines TRBV7-6 with TRBJ1-4, with D perhaps matching TRBD1 (6 bases). The CDR3 has 15 amino acids. CDR1 is SGHVS, CDR2 FNYEAQ, per germline. The V and J ends lost 3 bases and 3 bases respectively, with 11 bases between them.

The table lists this clonotype with many counts. The V gene is TRBV7-8, the J gene TRBJ1-4, with a possible D match to TRBD1 (6 bases). V was shortened by 8 bases and J by 2 bases, with 12 bases between the two germline ends. Germline loops: CDR1 SGHVS, CDR2 FQNEAQ. The CDR3 sequence is 14 residues long. The CDR3 here is CASRGGFTNEKLFF. The CDR3 DNA reads as TGTGCCAGCCGAGGGGGTTTCACTAATGAAAAACTGTTTTTT.

This clonotype was observed many times. The V call is TRBV7-3, the J call TRBJ2-3; TRBD2 might be the D (5 bases). This CDR3 contains 13 residues. The V end lost 3 bases, the J end lost 4 bases, and 8 bases lay between the germline ends. CDR1 and CDR2 from the germline V gene are SGHTA and FQGTGA. CDR3 amino acids: CASSFGLADTQYF. For the CDR3, the DNA is TGTGCCAGCAGCTTCGGACTGGCAGATACGCAGTATTTT.

This clonotype was recorded many times. The rearrangement joins TRBV11-2 to TRBJ2-2; D might be TRBD2 (5 bases). CDR1 SGHAT and CDR2 FQNNGV come from the germline V gene. V gave up 5 bases and J gave up 4 bases, with 14 bases separating them. The CDR3 extends over 15 amino acids. The CDR3 bases are TGTGCCAGCAGCCCCTTACCGGGGAGCACCGGGGAGCTGTTTTTT. As protein: CASSPLPGSTGELFF.

This clonotype was seen repeatedly, ten times or more. The CDR3 protein is CASSLSGRELRAFF. CDR3 nucleotides: TGTGCCAGCAGTTTATCGGGCAGGGAGTTACGGGCTTTCTTT. V gene TRBV27 combines with J gene TRBJ1-1; TRBD1 is a possible D gene (5 bases). The V gene lost 0 bases and the J gene lost 11 bases, with 16 bases spanning the gap. The CDR3 totals 14 residues. In germline, CDR1 is MNHEY, CDR2 SMNVEV (reference sequence).

The CDR3 loop reads CASSPGAIMNTEAFF. The CDR3, as DNA: TGCGCCAGCAGCCCGGGGGCCATTATGAACACTGAAGCTTTCTTT. The chain joins TRBV5-1 to TRBJ1-1; perhaps TRBD1 as D (6 bases). Germline lookup yields CDR1 SGHRS and CDR2 YFSETQ. V was shortened by 4 bases and J by 0 bases, with 13 bases between the two germline ends. CDR3 length: 15 residues.

The chain has TRBV28 and TRBJ2-5, with 14 bases fitting TRBD2. With 6 bases clipped from V and 5 bases from J, the junction kept 17 bases outside the gene matches. The CDR3 has 19 residues. Germline V lookup: CDR1 MDHEN, CDR2 SYDVKM. The chain's CDR3 is CASRPGLAGVKVRFETQYF. The CDR3 DNA follows: TGTGCCAGCAGACCGGGACTAGCGGGAGTTAAGGTTCGGTTCGAGACCCAGTACTTC.

This clonotype was detected ten times or more. This chain joins TRBV12-3 or TRBV12-4 and TRBJ2-1; 10 positions match TRBD2. The CDR3 spans 13 residues. V gave up 8 bases and J gave up 5 bases; unmatched junction bases: 3. CDR3: CASGLADNNEQFF. The CDR3, as DNA: TGTGCCAGCGGACTAGCGGACAACAATGAGCAGTTCTTC.

CDR3 sequence: CASSTPGTSGVEQFF. In nucleotides, the CDR3 is TGTGCCAGCAGCACCCCCGGGACTAGCGGAGTTGAGCAGTTCTTC. The V and J genes are TRBV6-5 and TRBJ2-1; 11 nucleotides line up with TRBD2. CDR3 length: 15 residues. Germline V gene lookup returns CDR1 MNHEY and CDR2 SVGAGI. With 6 bases clipped from V and 9 bases from J, the junction kept 10 bases outside the gene matches.